The clone carrying this T cell receptor (beta chain) has only a few counts. Its target is unknown. TCRdb reprocessed the 5' RACE reads via MiXCR and lists one record per CDR3 protein. Of approximately 550,000 distinct CDR3 sequences listed, more than 20% are singletons. This record belongs to a study of identical twins. Study outcomes and limitations: Modelling approaches yielded underestimates of out-of-frame TCR alpha sharing between monozygotic twins. The more abundant beta clonotypes in cord blood had fewer insertions, and memory repertoires did not show this. Potential partial confounding of zero-insertion analyses by invariant MAIT and iNKT cells was noted.

With V trimmed by 4 bases and J by 0 bases, 5 bases remained unmatched. The germline gives CDR1 SGHRS, CDR2 YFSETQ. The CDR3 is 15 amino acids. Only healthy Caucasians were enrolled as donors. The sample was also linked to a second study, of yellow fever vaccine responses in identical twins.

This sequence originates from a woman younger than 30 in good health. Input material: CD4+ T cells sorted from blood. The rearrangement uses TRBV5-1 and TRBJ2-3, with TRBD2 identical over 7 bases. The CDR3 nucleotides read TGCGCCAGCAGCGAGGGAGGGAGTAGCACAGATACGCAGTATTTT. Translated: CASSEGGSSTDTQYF. The variable domain in full, completed from reference TRBV5-1 and TRBJ2-3, reads KAGVTQTPRYLIKTRGQQVTLSCSPISGHRSVSWYQQTPGQGLQFLFEYFSETQRNKGNFPGRFSGRQFSNSRSEMNVSTLELGDSALYLCASSEGGSSTDTQYFGPGTRLTVL.